This T cell receptor beta chain was retrieved from a study of Ad26.COV2.S vaccination and SARS-CoV-2 variants. Using immunoSEQ multiplex PCR, the repertoire was profiled, and TCRdb retains in-frame clones only, with some absent. Altogether around 450,000 clones are present, 70% to 90% being singletons, with the ten largest covering about 4%. As for treatment: some 20 received Ad26.COV2.S at low or high dose, single or two shots; about five received placebo; per-sample allocation not given. Collection of the samples took place on day 63 after the first injection of vaccine or placebo. V was pared by 4 bases and J by 1 base, with 11 bases between. This CDR3 has 14 amino acids. CDR1 is SGHDT and CDR2 is YYEEEE in the germline V gene.

The sample here was peripheral blood, taken in a trial of Ad26.COV2.S vaccine versus placebo. V gene TRBV5-6 combines with J gene TRBJ1-1; D ambiguous. The TCR sequence derives from a person between 18 and 65 years old who received the Ad26.COV2.S COVID-19 vaccine or a placebo. CDR3 nucleotide sequence: TGTGCCAGCAGCCCCATCATAAGGAACACTGAAGCTTTCTTT. It is translated as CASSPIIRNTEAFF.